This TCR beta chain comes out of a study of blood T cell repertoires in COVID-19. The overall study: Donors in the United States, Italy and Spain gave samples during acute or convalescent COVID-19. PBMCs, B-cell-depleted T cells, or T cells were the source of the cDNA or gDNA that made up the material.

The Seattle patients, enrolled during active infection, were followed longitudinally. Original methodology: Scientists estimated how many nucleated cells there were by amplifying reference gene primers. Sequenced by immunoSEQ multiplex PCR; TCRdb stores in-frame clones only, minus some. The V and J calls and the clone size are those of that table, but D and trimming were determined from the DNA. The sample contains under 250,000 clones, 75% to 85% of which appear only once. Germline values: CDR1 LGHDT, CDR2 YNNKEL (reference sequence). V shed 5 bases and J 4 bases; nucleotides not matched to a gene: 5. CDR3 size: 15 residues.

The chain carries TRBV3-1 (or the pseudogene TRBV3-2) and TRBJ2-3; 11 bases are a match to TRBD1. This TCR came from a woman aged 70-85 years with COVID-19, enrolled during active disease. The sequenced sample consisted of peripheral blood. The CDR3 DNA reads as TGTGCCAGCAGCAACCGGGACAGGGGGTCAGATACGCAGTATTTT. This gives the protein CASSNRDRGSDTQYF.